The 15 T cell receptor beta chains below come from one sample, sequenced in a study of Graves' ophthalmopathy and Graves' hyperthyroidism. Investigators amplified TCR beta CDR3 regions from RNA transcripts. Investigators did first-round RT-PCR with HTBI primers, then second-round multiplex PCR. TCRdb called the multiplex PCR reads again in MiXCR, with one record for every CDR3 protein. Among 650,000 to 900,000 distinct CDR3 sequences listed, around 40% were seen once. The sequenced sample was peripheral blood. These receptors were collected from an adult man with Graves' ophthalmopathy.

The chain couples TRBV7-2 to TRBJ2-7; the D is unclear. Germline CDR1 reads SGHTA; CDR2 reads FQGNSA. Trimming removed 4 bases from V and 2 bases from J, with 9 bases in between. The CDR3 is made up of 13 amino acids. The CDR3: CASSSYGPYEQYF. CDR3 bases: TGTGCCAGCAGCTCCTATGGCCCCTACGAGCAGTACTTC. Variable domain in full (rest from reference TRBV7-2 and TRBJ2-7): GAGVSQSPSNKVTEKGKDVELRCDPISGHTALYWYRQSLGQGLEFLIYFQGNSAPDKSGLPSDRFSAERTGGSVSTLTIQRTQQEDSAVYLCASSSYGPYEQYFGPGTRLTVT.

This clonotype has a count of ten or more. CDR3 region: CATRRGGAAETQYF. The CDR3, as DNA: TGTGCCACCCGACGGGGGGGGGCGGCGGAGACCCAGTACTTC. The chain carries TRBV15 and TRBJ2-5; TRBD2 matches at 8 bases. The trim removed 8 bases at V and 5 bases at J, leaving 10 bases unmatched. CDR3 length: 14 residues. Per germline, CDR1 LNHNV and CDR2 YYDKDF (reference sequence). The complete variable domain, with remaining parts taken from reference TRBV15 and TRBJ2-5, reads DAMVIQNPRYQVTQFGKPVTLSCSQTLNHNVMYWYQQKSSQAPKLLFHYYDKDFNNEADTPDNFQSRRPNTSFCFLDIRSPGLGDTAMYLCATRRGGAAETQYFGPGTRLLVL.

The chain couples TRBV19 to TRBJ2-3; D may be TRBD1 or TRBD2 (5 bases each). CDR3 length: 17 amino acids. The germline V and J ends were trimmed by 4 bases and 3 bases, with 20 bases remaining between them. Germline V gene sequence: CDR1 LNHDA, CDR2 SQIVND (reference sequence). CDR3 loop: CASSKWDDHTRTDTQYF. The CDR3 DNA reads as TGTGCCAGTAGTAAATGGGACGATCATACGCGGACAGATACGCAGTATTTT.

A note on this clonotype: A read error is possible here, since a much larger clone lies one base away. The chain uses TRBV20-1 and TRBJ1-1; D gene ambiguous. This CDR3 region has 14 residues. The germline V gene has CDR1 DFQATT and CDR2 SNEGSKA (reference sequence). CDR3 residues: CSARLGRANTEALF. The CDR3 DNA follows: TGCAGTGCTCGACTTGGACGGGCGAACACTGAAGCTCTCTTT.

This clonotype was observed a few times. V and J are TRBV7-9 and TRBJ2-7; no reliable D call. In germline, CDR1 is SEHNR, CDR2 FQNEAQ (reference sequence). The length of the CDR3 is 12 residues. V was clipped by 9 bases and J by 5 bases, with 14 bases between them. The CDR3 sequence: CASAFLGHEQYF. Written as DNA, the CDR3 is TGTGCCAGTGCCTTTCTGGGCCACGAGCAGTACTTC. The entire variable domain, with the rest obtained from reference TRBV7-9 and TRBJ2-7, is as follows: DTGVSQNPRHKITKRGQNVTFRCDPISEHNRLYWYRQTLGQGPEFLTYFQNEAQLEKSRLLSDRFSAERPKGSFSTLEIQRTEQGDSAMYLCASAFLGHEQYFGPGTRLTVT.

The chain combines TRBV6-5 with TRBJ1-2; 7 bases align to TRBD1. This CDR3 has 16 residues. Germline CDR1 reads MNHEY; CDR2 reads SVGAGI. V gave up 0 bases and J gave up 2 bases; unmatched junction bases: 6. CDR3 loop: CASSYSLIQGNYGYTF. The CDR3 bases are TGTGCCAGCAGTTACTCGCTTATACAGGGGAACTATGGCTACACCTTC.

V usage is TRBV6-1 and J usage is TRBJ1-4; 7 bases line up with TRBD1. CDR1 MNHNS and CDR2 SASEGT come from the germline V gene. The CDR3 is made up of 16 amino acids. V lost 5 bases to trimming and J lost 8 bases; unmatched junction nucleotides: 14. The CDR3 is CASSLNPTGYGEKLFF. The CDR3 DNA reads TGTGCCAGCAGTCTCAACCCGACAGGGTATGGAGAAAAACTGTTTTTT.

In the case of this clonotype: A single base separates this from a much larger clone, so it may be a read error. This CDR3 is missing its conserved last phenylalanine or tryptophan, likely due to a read error. This chain uses TRBV7-9 with TRBJ2-5, with TRBD2 as a possible D gene (6 bases). This CDR3 comprises 15 residues. Germline lookup yields CDR1 SEHNR and CDR2 FQNEAQ (reference sequence). Trimming took off 0 bases at V and 5 bases at J, with 13 bases between the two ends. The CDR3 loop reads CASSLARAAGETQYS. In nucleotides, the CDR3 is TGTGCCAGCAGCTTAGCGAGGGCGGCGGGGGAGACCCAGTACTCC.

This chain connects TRBV7-4 to TRBJ1-1; D perhaps matches TRBD1 (5 bases). Trimming stripped 5 bases from V and 3 bases from J, with 25 bases between. The CDR3 length is 18 residues. The germline V gene has CDR1 SGHVT and CDR2 SQSDAQ. The CDR3 nucleotides are TGTGCCAGCAGCGAGACCGGGACGCCAGGCGGAGGGGACACTGAAGCTTTCTTT. Translated, it gives CASSETGTPGGGDTEAFF.

This clonotype appeared many times. This sequence joins TRBV7-9 and TRBJ1-2; weak D call: TRBD1 (6 bases). The CDR3 spans 14 residues. Germline assignment: CDR1 SEHNR and CDR2 FQNEAQ (reference sequence). The V and J ends lost 3 bases and 8 bases respectively, with 16 bases between them. For the CDR3, the DNA is TGTGCCAGCAGCTTGTCGACAGGACAAGGAGGCTACACCTTC. It specifies CASSLSTGQGGYTF.

This clonotype was seen repeatedly, ten times or more. Germline and junction disagree at one end, which may indicate a read error. The chain employs TRBV7-7 and TRBJ2-2, with D possibly TRBD1 on 5 matching bases. Germline V lookup: CDR1 SSHAT, CDR2 FNYEAQ (reference sequence). CDR3 length: 15 amino acids. The CDR3 protein is CASSLAGWDTGELFF. In nucleotides, the CDR3 is TGTGCTAGCAGCTTAGCAGGGTGGGACACCGGGGAGCTGTTTTTT. The variable domain in full, completed from reference TRBV7-7 and TRBJ2-2, reads GAGVSQSPRYKVTKRGQDVTLRCDPISSHATLYWYQQALGQGPEFLTYFNYEAQPDKSGLPSDRFSAERPEGSISTLTIQRTEQRDSAMYRCASSLAGWDTGELFFGEGSRLTVL.

The chain combines TRBV29-1 with TRBJ1-3; D perhaps matches TRBD1 (5 bases). The CDR3 runs to 15 residues. Germline V CDR1 and CDR2: SQVTM, ANQGSEA. Trimming took 6 bases from V and 8 from J, leaving 23 bases between them. The CDR3 nucleotides are TGCAGCGTCCCCACGGGGGGGATACGGGGCTACACCATATATTTT. Translation gives CSVPTGGIRGYTIYF.

The rearrangement links TRBV9 to TRBJ1-2, with 7 bases fitting TRBD1. From germline, CDR1 is SGDLS and CDR2 YYNGEE. The CDR3 totals 12 residues. The junction had 4 bases not matched to a gene; V was cut back by 3 bases and J by 8 bases. For the CDR3, the DNA is TGTGCCAGCAGCGGCAACAGGGGCGGCTACACCTTC. Its protein product is CASSGNRGGYTF.

V is TRBV10-3 and J is TRBJ1-1; no clear D gene. The CDR3 is 13 amino acids. The ends were cut back, 3 bases at V and 4 bases at J, with 9 bases in the middle. The V gene's germline CDR1 is ENHRY and CDR2 SYGVKD. CDR3 sequence: CAISDSGSTEAFF. The CDR3 DNA is TGTGCCATCAGTGACTCCGGTAGCACTGAAGCTTTCTTT.

This clonotype was seen at least ten times. One end of the junction is discordant with germline, which a read error may explain. V gene TRBV7-2 combines with J gene TRBJ2-7, with 13 bases fitting TRBD2. Germline V gene data show CDR1 as SGHTA and CDR2 as FQGNSA. The CDR3 sequence is 16 residues long. The CDR3 DNA sequence: TGTGCCAGCAGCTTAGCGGACTCCCGGACTAGCGGGGGACTCGCCTTC. Translated, it gives CASSLADSRTSGGLAF.